Shown below are 11 T cell receptor beta chains from a single sample sequenced in a study of blood T cell repertoires in COVID-19. TCRdb's copy holds only in-frame clones and misses some; the assay was immunoSEQ multiplex PCR. The table lists about 300,000 clones, 70% to 90% of them singletons. The sample comprised peripheral blood. The origin of the receptors is a man aged 65 to 79 with acute or convalescent COVID-19.

The V call is TRBV9, the J call TRBJ1-1, with D perhaps TRBD1 (6 bases). Germline V lookup: CDR1 SGDLS, CDR2 YYNGEE. This CDR3 spans 13 amino acids. Trimming took 0 bases from V and 8 from J, leaving 11 bases between them. CDR3 DNA sequence: TGTGCCAGCAGCGTAGGAGTGGGGACAGAAGCTTTCTTT. This gives the protein CASSVGVGTEAFF.

With respect to this clone: Other DNA sequences from this sample encode an identical CDR3 as well. The V call is TRBV14, the J call TRBJ1-1, with D possibly TRBD1 on 5 matching bases. Between the trimmed V and J ends, which lost 1 base and 5 bases, there was a span of 8 bases. There are 13 residues in the CDR3. Looked up from germline, CDR1 is SGHDN and CDR2 is FVKESK. The CDR3 loop reads CASSQVGGTEAFF. The CDR3 DNA reads TGTGCCAGCAGCCAAGTGGGGGGGACTGAAGCTTTCTTT. Looking up the rest from reference TRBV14 and TRBJ1-1 gives the full variable domain: EAGVTQFPSHSVIEKGQTVTLRCDPISGHDNLYWYRRVMGKEIKFLLHFVKESKQDESGMPNNRFLAERTGGTYSTLKVQPAELEDSGVYFCASSQVGGTEAFFGQGTRLTVV.

The chain links TRBV6-2 or TRBV6-3 to TRBJ2-7; D is perhaps TRBD2 (6 bases). Germline CDR1 MNHEY, CDR2 SVGEGT. The V end was cut by 6 bases, the J end by 2 bases, with 11 bases between. This CDR3 spans 13 amino acids. The CDR3 DNA is TGTGCCAGCAGCGCGGGGTACGCCTACGAGCAGTACTTC. Protein sequence: CASSAGYAYEQYF.

The genes are TRBV28 and TRBJ2-1; D unclear. The germline CDR1 and CDR2 sequences are MDHEN and SYDVKM. CDR3 length: 11 residues. V was pared by 8 bases and J by 6 bases, with 8 bases between. The CDR3 region is CASPRGNEQFF. Here the CDR3 DNA reads TGTGCCAGCCCCCGAGGCAATGAGCAGTTCTTC.

This chain links TRBV7-2 with TRBJ1-2; D is perhaps TRBD1 (6 bases). CDR3 length: 12 residues. Germline assignment: CDR1 SGHTA and CDR2 FQGNSA. Trimming pared 6 bases from V and 2 bases from J, leaving 7 bases between. The CDR3 nucleotides read TGTGCCAGCAGAGGACAGAACTATGGCTACACCTTC. This encodes CASRGQNYGYTF.

This clone has a single count. The chain's CDR3 is CASSLTAVDYNEQFF. In DNA, the CDR3 is TGTGCCAGCAGCTTAACAGCGGTCGATTACAATGAGCAGTTCTTC. The chain couples TRBV11-3 to TRBJ2-1, with D perhaps matching TRBD2 (5 bases). Germline V gene data show CDR1 as SGHNT and CDR2 as YENEEA. The CDR3 length is 15 residues. Between the trimmed V and J ends, which lost 2 bases and 4 bases, there was a span of 12 bases.

The rearrangement joins TRBV19 to TRBJ1-2; D is unresolved. Between the trimmed V and J ends, which lost 6 bases and 8 bases, there was a span of 13 bases. Germline V gene data show CDR1 as LNHDA and CDR2 as SQIVND (reference sequence). This CDR3 region has 12 residues. The CDR3 loop is CASRVFPRGYTF. The CDR3 region has the DNA TGTGCCAGTAGAGTCTTTCCGAGGGGCTACACCTTC.

The chain recombines TRBV5-5 with TRBJ1-6; 8 bases are a match to TRBD1. The J segment lost 5 bases and the V segment lost 4 bases, leaving 14 bases of the junction unmatched. Germline-derived CDR1 and CDR2 are SGHKS and YYEKEE (reference sequence). There are 18 residues in the CDR3. The DNA for the CDR3 is TGTGCCAGCAGCCAACTAAAATGGACAGGGCGAGATAATTCACCCCTCCACTTT. Protein: CASSQLKWTGRDNSPLHF.

The chain uses TRBV6-2 or TRBV6-3 and TRBJ2-1, with D perhaps matching TRBD1 (6 bases). Trimming left V 2 bases short and J 0 bases short, with 8 bases between. CDR1 is MNHEY and CDR2 is SVGEGT in the germline V gene. This CDR3 has 15 residues. Written as DNA, the CDR3 is TGTGCCAGCAGTTACGACAGGAGCTCCTACAATGAGCAGTTCTTC. Protein product: CASSYDRSSYNEQFF.

The chain combines TRBV9 with TRBJ1-5; TRBD1 matches 7 bases. Per the germline V gene, CDR1 is SGDLS and CDR2 is YYNGEE. Germline trimming cut 4 bases from V and 4 bases from J; bases unmatched to any gene: 8. This CDR3 is 15 amino acids long. CDR3 sequence reads: CASSPRGQINQPQHF. The CDR3 bases are TGTGCCAGCAGCCCCAGGGGACAGATTAATCAGCCCCAGCATTTT.

The chain uses TRBV28 and TRBJ1-6; D perhaps matches TRBD1 (6 bases). Looked up from germline, CDR1 is MDHEN and CDR2 is SYDVKM. V lost 2 bases to trimming and J lost 7 bases, with 15 bases between them. The CDR3 covers 16 residues. CDR3 residues: CASSLPFDRFNSPLHF. CDR3 coding DNA: TGTGCCAGCAGTTTACCCTTCGACAGGTTCAATTCACCCCTCCACTTT. The full variable domain, with the rest looked up from reference TRBV28 and TRBJ1-6, is DVKVTQSSRYLVKRTGEKVFLECVQDMDHENMFWYRQDPGLGLRLIYFSYDVKMKEKGDIPEGYSVSREKKERFSLILESASTNQTSMYLCASSLPFDRFNSPLHFGNGTRLTVT.